These T cell receptor beta chains were read from a single sample in a study of T cells after somatic rescue of genetic block. Clones were sequenced by immunoSEQ multiplex PCR, and TCRdb holds only the in-frame ones, with some missing. The table has roughly 70,000 clones, approximately 90% seen once. Sequenced input: peripheral blood mononuclear cells (PBMCs). The receptors derive from a man aged 35 to 55. Both conserved end residues are part of each CDR3. A D gene is named only where the DNA matches it firmly. The listing skips clone size in some rows; elsewhere it reads once, few, many or a size class.

clone_size d_call j_call cdr3_length v_call cdr3_aa cdr3_nt
NA NA TRBJ1-2 13 TRBV2 CASSENLSYGYTF TGTGCCAGCAGTGAAAACCTTTCCTATGGCTACACCTTC
NA NA TRBJ1-1 12 TRBV28 CASRRYGTEAFF TGTGCCAGCAGGCGGTATGGAACTGAAGCTTTCTTT
NA NA TRBJ1-2 11 TRBV6-6 CATLANYGYTF TGTGCCACCTTAGCTAACTATGGCTACACCTTC
NA NA TRBJ2-5 15 TRBV15 CATSRDPGPKETQYF TGTGCCACCAGCAGAGATCCGGGGCCTAAGGAGACCCAGTACTTC
NA NA TRBJ2-3 14 TRBV19 CASTQEDSTDTQYF TGTGCCAGTACCCAGGAGGACAGTACAGATACGCAGTATTTT
once NA TRBJ2-2 14 TRBV15 CATSLASVTGELFF TGTGCCACCAGCTTGGCTTCAGTCACCGGGGAGCTGTTTTTT
NA NA TRBJ1-1 13 TRBV6-5 CASRLGWGTEAFF TGTGCCAGCAGACTAGGGTGGGGCACTGAAGCTTTCTTT
NA NA TRBJ1-1 14 TRBV15 CATSRGGQTTEAFF TGTGCCACCAGCAGGGGGGGGCAGACGACTGAAGCTTTCTTT
NA NA TRBJ2-2 13 TRBV5-1 CASSLNGGGELFF TGCGCCAGCAGCTTGAACGGCGGCGGGGAGCTGTTTTTT
NA TRBD1 TRBJ2-7 15 TRBV7-2 CASSLGSGTGVPQYF TGTGCCAGCAGCTTAGGGAGTGGGACAGGGGTACCGCAGTACTTC
NA TRBD1 TRBJ1-4 15 TRBV7-9 CASSITGQGSQKLFF TGTGCCAGCAGCATTACCGGACAGGGGTCCCAAAAACTGTTTTTT
NA NA TRBJ2-1 16 TRBV4-1 CASGQGITASYNEQFF TGCGCCAGCGGGCAGGGAATTACCGCCTCCTACAATGAGCAGTTCTTC
NA TRBD1 TRBJ1-4 15 TRBV27 CASSAGTVINEKLFF TGTGCCAGCAGTGCCGGGACAGTGATTAATGAAAAACTGTTTTTT
NA TRBD2 TRBJ2-3 16 TRBV7-8 CASSVLAGVSTDTQYF TGTGCCAGCAGCGTCCTAGCGGGGGTGAGCACAGATACGCAGTATTTT
once NA TRBJ2-1 14 TRBV7-6 CASSLAGAYNEQFF TGTGCCAGCAGCTTAGCGGGGGCATACAATGAGCAGTTCTTC
NA TRBD1 TRBJ2-1 15 TRBV6-5 CASSYGTGADNEQFF TGTGCCAGCAGTTACGGGACAGGGGCGGACAATGAGCAGTTCTTC
NA TRBD2 TRBJ2-3 16 TRBV11-1 CASSIGTTAPVDTQYF TGTGCCAGCAGCATTGGGACTACCGCTCCCGTTGATACGCAGTATTTT
NA NA TRBJ2-7 15 TRBV6-5 CASSYVRGPSYEQYF TGTGCCAGCAGTTACGTCAGGGGACCCTCCTACGAGCAGTACTTC
NA NA TRBJ1-5 14 TRBV6-1 CASRPQGADQPQHF TGTGCCAGCAGACCTCAGGGAGCTGACCAGCCCCAGCATTTT
NA NA TRBJ2-3 10 TRBV2 CASGRDTQYF TGTGCCAGCGGTCGGGATACGCAGTATTTT
once NA TRBJ2-7 12 TRBV5-6 CASSSNYYEQYF TGTGCCAGCAGCTCCAATTACTACGAGCAGTACTTC
NA TRBD1 TRBJ2-2 15 TRBV15 CATSSRDSNTGELFF TGTGCCACCAGCAGCCGGGACAGTAACACCGGGGAGCTGTTTTTT
NA NA TRBJ1-3 15 TRBV28 CASSNRPYSGNTIYF TGTGCCAGCAGTAATCGGCCATACTCTGGAAACACCATATATTTT
NA NA TRBJ2-3 17 TRBV7-3 CASSLSARADSTDTQYF TGTGCCAGCAGCTTATCGGCCAGGGCAGATAGCACAGATACGCAGTATTTT
NA NA TRBJ2-5 15 TRBV4-3 CASSQTTGHQETQYF TGCGCCAGCAGCCAAACTACAGGTCACCAAGAGACCCAGTACTTC
once NA TRBJ1-3 15 TRBV13 CASSSLRTVGNTIYF TGTGCCAGCAGCTCTCTTAGGACGGTTGGAAACACCATATATTTT
NA NA TRBJ1-2 12 TRBV7-2 CASSLQNYGCTF TGTGCCAGCAGCTTACAGAACTATGGCTGCACCTTC
NA NA TRBJ2-3 18 TRBV12-5 CASGLAARLGGYPDTQYF TGTGCTAGTGGTTTGGCCGCGCGATTAGGAGGGTACCCAGATACGCAGTATTTT
NA NA TRBJ2-3 16 TRBV7-9 CASSLVWGTSTDTQYF TGTGCCAGCAGCTTAGTTTGGGGGACTAGCACAGATACGCAGTATTTT
NA NA TRBJ1-4 12 TRBV27 CASTGTNEKLFF TGTGCCAGCACGGGGACTAATGAAAAACTGTTTTTT
NA TRBD1 TRBJ1-1 17 TRBV6-7 CASSFPEGGEGNTEAFF TGTGCCAGCAGTTTCCCAGAAGGGGGCGAGGGGAACACTGAAGCTTTCTTT
few NA TRBJ2-5 15 TRBV11-2 CASSLGASFRETQYF TGTGCCAGCAGCTTAGGGGCTAGCTTCCGAGAGACCCAGTACTTC
NA NA TRBJ2-7 19 TRBV6-4 CASSRETRRISRGHDEQYF TGTGCCAGCAGCCGCGAGACAAGACGGATCTCCCGGGGTCACGACGAGCAGTACTTC
NA TRBD2 TRBJ2-2 16 TRBV7-2 CASSRPGLAVTGELFF TGTGCCAGCAGTCGCCCGGGACTAGCGGTCACCGGGGAGCTGTTTTTT
NA TRBD1 TRBJ2-7 16 TRBV4-3 CASSHPRDRACYEQYF TGCGCCAGCAGCCACCCCCGGGACAGGGCATGCTACGAGCAGTACTTC
NA NA TRBJ2-7 13 TRBV19 CARKTNQRDEQYF TGTGCCAGGAAGACTAACCAGAGGGACGAGCAGTACTTC
NA NA TRBJ1-2 15 TRBV5-1 CASSLERHPGYGYTF TGCGCCAGCAGCTTGGAGCGGCACCCTGGATATGGCTACACCTTC
NA NA TRBJ2-3 13 TRBV9 CASSVDFSDTQYF TGTGCCAGCAGCGTAGATTTTTCAGATACGCAGTATTTT
NA NA TRBJ2-7 14 TRBV11-2 CASSTDGLSYEQYF TGTGCCAGCAGCACGGACGGACTTTCCTACGAGCAGTACTTC
NA NA TRBJ2-2 15 TRBV4-3 CASSQDASVTGELFF TGCGCCAGCAGCCAAGATGCGAGCGTCACCGGGGAGCTGTTTTTT
once NA TRBJ2-3 11 TRBV20-1 CSVMPEDTQYF TGCAGTGTCATGCCCGAGGATACGCAGTATTTT
NA NA TRBJ2-1 12 TRBV9 CASSAAGTTQFF TGTGCCAGCAGCGCAGCCGGGACCACGCAGTTCTTC
NA NA TRBJ2-7 14 TRBV27 CASSLQAYSYEQYF TGTGCCAGCAGTCTACAGGCGTACTCCTACGAGCAGTACTTC
NA NA TRBJ2-3 15 TRBV5-1 CASSPGTSSTDTQYF TGCGCCAGCAGCCCGGGGACTTCTAGCACAGATACGCAGTATTTT
NA NA TRBJ2-6 16 TRBV7-6 CASSPGPMPGANVLTF TGTGCCAGCAGCCCCGGTCCGATGCCTGGGGCCAACGTCCTGACTTTC
NA NA TRBJ1-1 12 TRBV30 CAWTNMELRAFF TGTGCCTGGACTAATATGGAGTTGAGGGCTTTCTTT
NA NA TRBJ2-3 13 TRBV6-1 CASSVGLTDTQYF TGTGCCAGCAGCGTGGGGCTCACAGATACGCAGTATTTT
NA NA TRBJ1-3 13 TRBV25-1 CASSEFGGITIYF TGTGCCAGCAGTGAATTTGGGGGGATCACCATATATTTT
NA NA TRBJ1-4 16 TRBV7-8 CASSLRFRQSNEKLFF TGTGCCAGCAGCTTAAGATTTAGGCAGTCTAATGAAAAACTGTTTTTT
once TRBD1 TRBJ2-4 16 TRBV5-8 CASSWRQGPAKNIQYF TGTGCCAGCAGCTGGAGACAGGGGCCGGCCAAAAACATTCAGTACTTC
NA NA TRBJ1-1 14 TRBV18 CASSPDGSDTEAFF TGTGCCAGCTCACCCGACGGATCAGACACTGAAGCTTTCTTT
NA NA TRBJ2-7 15 TRBV10-3 CAISESTDLSYEQYF TGTGCCATCAGTGAGTCGACCGACCTTTCCTACGAGCAGTACTTC
NA NA TRBJ2-6 16 TRBV6-4 CASSEVWDPGANVLTF TGTGCCAGCAGTGAGGTATGGGACCCTGGGGCCAACGTCCTGACTTTC
NA NA TRBJ2-5 16 TRBV4-1 CASSQSIATPQETQYF TGCGCCAGCAGCCAGTCGATAGCCACTCCCCAAGAGACCCAGTACTTC
NA NA TRBJ2-1 16 TRBV10-1 CASSDPARQPYNEQFF TGCGCCAGCAGTGACCCTGCACGGCAACCCTACAATGAGCAGTTCTTC
NA TRBD1 TRBJ1-3 18 TRBV7-2 CASSLQGTALLSGNTIYF TGTGCCAGCAGCCTACAAGGGACAGCCCTACTCTCTGGAAACACCATATATTTT
NA NA TRBJ2-1 13 TRBV18 CASSPKGPNEQFF TGTGCCAGCTCACCGAAAGGACCCAATGAGCAGTTCTTC